Presented here are 3 T cell receptor beta chains from one specimen sequenced in a study of T cells expressing NK-cell markers. TCRdb reworked the 5' RACE reads into one entry per CDR3 protein, no DNA. With about 460,000 distinct CDR3 sequences in the sample, the ten largest clones hold roughly 1.4%. The sample was blood T cells: a sorted CD56 or NKG2C T cell subset, CD4+ or CD8+ T cells, or bulk PBMC T cells (not recorded which). The receptors originated from a woman aged 45-59 years in good health.

The chain employs TRBV29-1 and TRBJ1-3; the D gene TCRdb calls, TRBD1, cannot be checked with no DNA. Germline V gene lookup returns CDR1 SQVTM and CDR2 ANQGSEA. The CDR3 covers 14 residues. The CDR3 protein is CSATQGMSGNTIYF.

V gene TRBV5-1 combines with J gene TRBJ2-7; TCRdb calls TRBD1, which cannot be checked without DNA. This CDR3 region has 14 residues. The germline V gene has CDR1 SGHRS and CDR2 YFSETQ. The CDR3 region is CASSNDRGTYEQYF.

The rearrangement uses TRBV4-1 and TRBJ1-2; no DNA is available, so the TRBD1 call from TCRdb remains unchecked. The germline CDR1 and CDR2 sequences are MGHRA and YSYEKL. The length of the CDR3 is 15 residues. The CDR3 reads CASSHSEQGDYGYTF.